Presented here are 23 T cell receptor beta chains from one specimen sequenced in a study of cytomegalovirus exposure and HLA in healthy donors. Vbeta (60) and Jbeta (13) primers were used in the PCR. Libraries were prepared by immunoSEQ multiplex PCR; TCRdb keeps only in-frame clonotypes and omits some of them. The sample lists approximately 190,000 clones; around 85% were seen once. Sequencing was performed on PBMCs. These receptors all stem from a man aged 45-65 years in good health and CMV-seronegative.

V and J are TRBV19 and TRBJ1-1; D uncertain. This CDR3 comprises 14 residues. Trimming cost V 7 bases and J 3 bases, with 15 bases left between them. From germline, CDR1 is LNHDA and CDR2 SQIVND (reference sequence). In DNA, the CDR3 is TGTGCCAGTACCTTTGAGGGAAGGGACACTGAAGCTTTCTTT. It yields the protein CASTFEGRDTEAFF. The whole variable domain, remainder taken from reference TRBV19 and TRBJ1-1, is DGGITQSPKYLFRKEGQNVTLSCEQNLNHDAMYWYRQDPGQGLRLIYYSQIVNDFQKGDIAEGYSVSREKKESFPLTVTSAQKNPTAFYLCASTFEGRDTEAFFGQGTRLTVV.

This clone was observed a few times. The chain joins TRBV5-1 to TRBJ2-4, with TRBD2 identical over 10 bases. The germline CDR1 and CDR2 sequences are SGHRS and YFSETQ. The J segment lost 2 bases and the V segment lost 4 bases, leaving 18 bases of the junction unmatched. CDR3 length: 20 amino acids. CDR3 sequence reads: CASSPEGVSGGPLPKNIQYF. The DNA for the CDR3 is TGCGCCAGCAGCCCGGAAGGGGTTAGCGGGGGGCCTCTCCCCAAAAACATTCAGTACTTC.

The V call is TRBV9, the J call TRBJ1-1, with a weak D call TRBD1 (6 bases). Germline V gene lookup returns CDR1 SGDLS and CDR2 YYNGEE. CDR3 length: 13 amino acids. Trimming took off 5 bases at V and 8 bases at J, with 16 bases between the two ends. CDR3 bases: TGTGCCAGCAGGCGAGTACGGGACAAAGAAGCTTTCTTT. This codes for CASRRVRDKEAFF.

The chain combines TRBV5-8 with TRBJ1-5; a weak D match, TRBD1 (5 bases). Looked up from germline, CDR1 is SGHTS and CDR2 is YDEGEE. The ends were cut back, 2 bases at V and 0 bases at J, with 15 bases in the middle. CDR3 length: 17 amino acids. CDR3 residues: CASSFFQGYYSNQPQHF. Here the CDR3 DNA reads TGTGCCAGCAGCTTCTTTCAGGGATACTATAGCAATCAGCCCCAGCATTTT.

The gene calls are TRBV27 and TRBJ1-1, with 7 nucleotides matching TRBD1. There are 13 residues in the CDR3. Germline values: CDR1 MNHEY, CDR2 SMNVEV (reference sequence). After removal of 11 bases from V and 0 bases from J, the junction contained 6 bases not matched to a gene. CDR3 sequence (DNA): TGTGCCTCCTGGACAGGAATGAACACTGAAGCTTTCTTT. Protein sequence: CASWTGMNTEAFF.

V and J are TRBV19 and TRBJ1-5, with D uncertain. The CDR3 covers 12 residues. V lost 2 bases and J 7 bases, leaving 6 bases between the germline ends. Germline V CDR1 and CDR2: LNHDA, SQIVND (reference sequence). The CDR3 DNA sequence: TGTGCCAGTAGTATACGGGAACAGCCCCAGCATTTT. Translating it yields CASSIREQPQHF.

V is TRBV25-1 and J is TRBJ2-7; TRBD2 agrees at 9 bases. V shed 4 bases and J 6 bases; nucleotides not matched to a gene: 16. Germline lookup yields CDR1 MGHDK and CDR2 SYGVNS. CDR3 length: 17 amino acids. CDR3: CASSGGPGAGGLGEQYF. Here the CDR3 DNA reads TGTGCCAGCAGTGGTGGTCCGGGGGCGGGGGGGCTAGGCGAGCAGTACTTC.

The chain employs TRBV7-2 and TRBJ2-7; D is possibly TRBD1 (5 bases). V was clipped by 0 bases and J by 0 bases, with 12 bases between them. The germline V gene has CDR1 SGHTA and CDR2 FQGNSA. The CDR3 has 16 amino acids. The CDR3 loop is CASSLAGRESSYEQYF. The CDR3 nucleotides read TGTGCCAGCAGCTTAGCGGGCAGGGAAAGCTCCTACGAGCAGTACTTC.

The chain uses TRBV25-1 and TRBJ1-2; D is undetermined. V lost 1 base to trimming and J lost 7 bases, with 10 bases between them. This CDR3 comprises 13 residues. Germline V gene lookup returns CDR1 MGHDK and CDR2 SYGVNS. CDR3 residues: CASSEWEDRGYTF. The DNA for the CDR3 is TGTGCCAGCAGTGAATGGGAGGATCGTGGCTACACCTTC.

The chain recombines TRBV9 with TRBJ2-3, with TRBD2 identical over 7 bases. The CDR3 covers 17 residues. Germline CDR1 is SGDLS and CDR2 is YYNGEE. V was pared by 2 bases and J by 0 bases, with 9 bases of the junction left unmatched. The CDR3 loop reads CASSVGPAGSSTDTQYF. DNA of the CDR3: TGTGCCAGCAGCGTGGGTCCAGCGGGGTCTAGCACAGATACGCAGTATTTT. The full variable domain, its missing parts supplied by reference TRBV9 and TRBJ2-3, is DSGVTQTPKHLITATGQRVTLRCSPRSGDLSVYWYQQSLDQGLQFLIQYYNGEERAKGNILERFSAQQFPDLHSELNLSSLELGDSALYFCASSVGPAGSSTDTQYFGPGTRLTVL.

The CDR3 DNA follows: TGCAGCGTTGTGGGGGGGGGTGAAGCTTTCTTT. It translates to CSVVGGGEAFF. V is TRBV29-1 and J is TRBJ1-1, with D possibly being TRBD1 (5 bases). V gave up 4 bases and J gave up 7 bases, with 10 bases separating them. The CDR3 extends over 11 amino acids. The germline CDR1 and CDR2 sequences are SQVTM and ANQGSEA. Drawing the rest from reference TRBV29-1 and TRBJ1-1, the complete variable domain is SAVISQKPSRDICQRGTSLTIQCQVDSQVTMMFWYRQQPGQSLTLIATANQGSEATYESGFVIDKFPISRPNLTFSTLTVSNMSPEDSSIYLCSVVGGGEAFFGQGTRLTVV.

This clone was detected once. V and J are TRBV6-5 and TRBJ1-6; 7 positions match TRBD1. With 2 bases clipped from V and 9 bases from J, the junction kept 7 bases outside the gene matches. The CDR3 loop spans 15 amino acids. Germline assignment: CDR1 MNHEY and CDR2 SVGAGI. CDR3 sequence: CASSYESRDSSPLHF. CDR3 DNA: TGTGCCAGCAGTTACGAATCCAGGGACAGTTCACCCCTCCACTTT.

The DNA for the CDR3 is TGCGCCAGCAGCCAAGGGGACAGGGGGTACATAGATACGCAGTATTTT. Its translation: CASSQGDRGYIDTQYF. This chain connects TRBV4-3 to TRBJ2-3, with TRBD1 matching over 11 bases. Germline CDR1 reads LGHNA; CDR2 reads YSLEER. V lost 1 base and J lost 5; bases outside the gene matches: 5. The CDR3 spans 16 residues.

V is TRBV5-1 and J is TRBJ1-2; D is possibly TRBD1 (6 bases). V lost 4 bases, J lost 2 bases, and 12 bases lay in between. From germline, CDR1 is SGHRS and CDR2 YFSETQ. The CDR3 is 14 residues long. The CDR3 here is CASSLEGGNYGYTF. The CDR3 region has the DNA TGCGCCAGCAGCCTGGAGGGGGGGAACTATGGCTACACCTTC.

The gene calls are TRBV9 and TRBJ1-4; D remains ambiguous. CDR3 size: 12 residues. Trimming removed 0 bases at V and 12 bases at J, with 9 bases between. The germline CDR1 and CDR2 sequences are SGDLS and YYNGEE. The CDR3 DNA sequence: TGTGCCAGCAGCGTAGATGGAGCAGAACTGTTTTTT. Residues: CASSVDGAELFF.

The gene calls are TRBV12-5 and TRBJ2-7, with D uncertain. CDR3 size: 10 residues. Germline CDR1 LGHNT, CDR2 FRNRAP. The V and J ends lost 3 bases and 7 bases respectively, with 4 bases between them. Here the CDR3 DNA reads TGTGCTAGTGGTTTTAAAGAGCAGTACTTC. This sequence encodes CASGFKEQYF.

CDR3 coding DNA: TGTGCCAGCTCACCACCGACGGGACAGGAGTACTTC. It is translated as CASSPPTGQEYF. The chain couples TRBV18 to TRBJ2-7, with TRBD1 matching over 8 bases. Germline trimming cut 0 bases from V and 11 bases from J; bases unmatched to any gene: 3. The V gene's germline CDR1 is KGHSH and CDR2 LQKENI. This CDR3 spans 12 amino acids.

This clone was picked up a small number of times. This rearrangement joins TRBV6-5 to TRBJ2-7; a weak D match, TRBD2 (5 bases). Trimming stripped 5 bases from V and 0 bases from J, with 11 bases between. Germline loops: CDR1 MNHEY, CDR2 SVGAGI. The CDR3 covers 14 residues. CDR3 sequence (DNA): TGTGCCAGCAGTAAGGGAGTGCCCTCCTACGAGCAGTACTTC. The encoded protein is CASSKGVPSYEQYF.

The CDR3 DNA is TGTGCCAGCAGTTACTCGAGCGGGGGCTACGAGCAGTACTTC. It codes for CASSYSSGGYEQYF. The V and J genes are TRBV6-5 and TRBJ2-7; 8 bases align to TRBD2. The germline CDR1 and CDR2 sequences are MNHEY and SVGAGI. CDR3 length: 14 amino acids. J gave up 3 bases and V 0 bases, and 1 base lay outside the gene matches.

The genes are TRBV10-3 and TRBJ1-6; 7 positions match TRBD1. The CDR3 loop spans 16 amino acids. From germline, CDR1 is ENHRY and CDR2 SYGVKD. V lost 6 bases and J lost 8; bases outside the gene matches: 13. CDR3 region: CAISTANWDSDSPLHF. The DNA of the CDR3 is TGTGCCATCAGCACGGCTAACTGGGACAGCGATTCACCCCTCCACTTT.

The chain has TRBV2 and TRBJ1-2, with unresolved D. This CDR3 has 13 residues. Germline V gives CDR1 SNHLY, CDR2 FYNNEI. V gave up 2 bases and J gave up 0 bases, with 4 bases separating them. The CDR3 bases are TGTGCCAGCAGTGAACGAGCTAACTATGGCTACACCTTC. It is translated as CASSERANYGYTF.

The chain carries TRBV5-1 and TRBJ1-4; maybe TRBD1 (6 bases). CDR1 SGHRS and CDR2 YFSETQ come from the germline V gene. V was cut by 4 bases and J by 3 bases, with 13 bases left in between. The CDR3 spans 15 residues. In DNA form, the CDR3 reads TGCGCCAGCAGCCCAGGACAGACAGCTAATGAAAAACTGTTTTTT. This encodes CASSPGQTANEKLFF.

The chain couples TRBV13 to TRBJ1-5; D ambiguous. This CDR3 spans 14 amino acids. CDR1 is PRHDT, CDR2 FYEKMQ, per germline (reference sequence). With 0 bases removed from V and 4 bases from J, the gap between germline ends came to 7 bases. CDR3 nucleotides: TGTGCCAGCAGCTTAGGACAGTTGAATCAGCCCCAGCATTTT. The encoded protein is CASSLGQLNQPQHF. Full variable domain (remainder filled in from reference TRBV13 and TRBJ1-5): AAGVIQSPRHLIKEKRETATLKCYPIPRHDTVYWYQQGPGQDPQFLISFYEKMQSDKGSIPDRFSAQQFSDYHSELNMSSLELGDSALYFCASSLGQLNQPQHFGDGTRLSIL.